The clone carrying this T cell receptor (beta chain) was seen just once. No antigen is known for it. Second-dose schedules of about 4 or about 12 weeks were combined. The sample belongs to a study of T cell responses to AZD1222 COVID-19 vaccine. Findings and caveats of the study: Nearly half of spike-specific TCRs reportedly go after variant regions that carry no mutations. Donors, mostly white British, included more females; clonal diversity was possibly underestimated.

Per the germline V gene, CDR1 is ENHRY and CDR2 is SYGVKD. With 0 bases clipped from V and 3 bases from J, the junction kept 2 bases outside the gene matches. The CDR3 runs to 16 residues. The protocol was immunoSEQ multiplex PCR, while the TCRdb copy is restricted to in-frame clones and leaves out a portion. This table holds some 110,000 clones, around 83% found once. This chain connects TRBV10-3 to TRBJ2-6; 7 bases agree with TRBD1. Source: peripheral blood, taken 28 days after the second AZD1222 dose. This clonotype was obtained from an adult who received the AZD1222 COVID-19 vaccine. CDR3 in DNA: TGTGCCATCAGTGAGTCCACAGGGGTTGGGGCCAACGTCCTGACTTTC. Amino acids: CAISESTGVGANVLTF.